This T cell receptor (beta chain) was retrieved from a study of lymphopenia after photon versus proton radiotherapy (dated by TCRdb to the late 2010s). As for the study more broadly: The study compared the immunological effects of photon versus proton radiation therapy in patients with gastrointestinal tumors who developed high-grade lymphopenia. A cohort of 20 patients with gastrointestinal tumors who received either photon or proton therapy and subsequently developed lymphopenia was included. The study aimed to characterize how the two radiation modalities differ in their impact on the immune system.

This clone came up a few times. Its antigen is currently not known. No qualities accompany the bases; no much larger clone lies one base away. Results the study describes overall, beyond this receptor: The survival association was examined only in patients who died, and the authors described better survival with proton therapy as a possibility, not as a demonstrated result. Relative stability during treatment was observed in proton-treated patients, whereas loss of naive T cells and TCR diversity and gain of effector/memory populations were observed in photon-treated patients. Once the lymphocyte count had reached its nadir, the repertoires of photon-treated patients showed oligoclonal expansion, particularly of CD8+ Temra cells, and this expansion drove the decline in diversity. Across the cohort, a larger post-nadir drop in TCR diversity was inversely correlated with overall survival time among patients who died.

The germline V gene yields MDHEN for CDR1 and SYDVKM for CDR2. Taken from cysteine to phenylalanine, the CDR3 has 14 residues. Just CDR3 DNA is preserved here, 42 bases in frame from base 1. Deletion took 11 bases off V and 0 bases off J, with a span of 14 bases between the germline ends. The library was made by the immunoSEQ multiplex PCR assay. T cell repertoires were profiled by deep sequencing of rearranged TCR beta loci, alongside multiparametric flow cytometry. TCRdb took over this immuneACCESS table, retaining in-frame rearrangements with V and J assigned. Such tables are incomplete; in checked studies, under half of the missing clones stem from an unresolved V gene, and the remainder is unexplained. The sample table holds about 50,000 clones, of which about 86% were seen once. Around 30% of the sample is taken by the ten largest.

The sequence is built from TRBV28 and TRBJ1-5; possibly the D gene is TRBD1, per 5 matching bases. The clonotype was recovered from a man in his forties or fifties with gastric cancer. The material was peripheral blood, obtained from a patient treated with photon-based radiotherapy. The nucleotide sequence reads TGTGCCGGTAGGGGCAGATATAGCAATCAGCCCCAGCATTTT. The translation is CAGRGRYSNQPQHF.